This entry lists 8 T cell receptor beta chains sequenced from one sample in a study of identical twins. TCRdb redid the calling of the 5' RACE reads with MiXCR, one entry per CDR3 protein. The table includes about 220,000 distinct CDR3 sequences, about 7.5% detected once. These data were also reused for a study on yellow fever vaccine responses in identical twins.

The sequenced sample was memory (CD45RO+) T cells sorted from blood. The receptor set was obtained from a woman under 30 in good health.

This clonotype was recorded many times. The chain recombines TRBV12-3 or TRBV12-4 with TRBJ1-2; 7 bases align to TRBD1. V lost 6 bases and J lost 5; bases outside the gene matches: 3. CDR3 size: 12 residues. For the CDR3, the DNA is TGTGCCAGCAGCCCGACAGGGTATGGCTACACCTTC. It codes for CASSPTGYGYTF.

This clonotype was picked up a small number of times. The chain employs TRBV10-3 and TRBJ2-5, with TRBD1 as a possible D gene (6 bases). The CDR3 length is 12 residues. V dropped 5 bases and J dropped 5 bases, with 9 bases sitting between them. Per the germline V gene, CDR1 is ENHRY and CDR2 is SYGVKD. CDR3 sequence reads: CAISTGSETQYF. In nucleotides, the CDR3 is TGTGCCATCAGTACAGGGAGCGAGACCCAGTACTTC.

In this sample, this clonotype turned up many times. The rearrangement joins TRBV14 to TRBJ2-1; the D gene is possibly TRBD2 (5 bases). CDR1 is SGHDN and CDR2 is FVKESK in the germline V gene. V lost 3 bases and J lost 3, with 15 bases in between. There are 16 residues in the CDR3. The CDR3 bases are TGTGCCAGCAGCCATGAAGGGAGAGGCGGCTACAATGAGCAGTTCTTC. Protein product: CASSHEGRGGYNEQFF.

This clonotype was counted only a few times. The V call is TRBV3-1, the J call TRBJ2-7, with TRBD1 matching 10 bases. Trimming removed 6 bases from V and 4 bases from J; junction bases left unmatched: 6. CDR1 and CDR2 (germline): LGHDT, YNNKEL (reference sequence). The CDR3 runs to 14 residues. CDR3 DNA: TGTGCCAGCAGTCGACAGGGGGCTGGTTACGAGCAGTACTTC. Encoded protein: CASSRQGAGYEQYF.

J is TRBJ2-2 and V is TRBV11-2; 9 positions match TRBD1. V gave up 2 bases and J gave up 4 bases; unmatched junction bases: 2. The germline V gene has CDR1 SGHAT and CDR2 FQNNGV. There are 15 residues in the CDR3. CDR3 sequence reads: CASSLQTGGTGELFF. The CDR3 region has the DNA TGTGCCAGCAGCTTACAGACAGGGGGCACCGGGGAGCTGTTTTTT.

This clonotype was seen at least ten times. This sequence joins TRBV7-2 and TRBJ2-7; possible D gene TRBD1, 6 bases. The V end was cut by 5 bases, the J end by 7 bases, with 21 bases between. The CDR3 length is 15 residues. CDR1 is SGHTA, CDR2 FQGNSA, per germline. The chain's CDR3 is CASSKPGAGFGEQYF. CDR3 nucleotides: TGTGCCAGCAGCAAACCAGGGGCCGGCTTTGGGGAGCAGTACTTC.

This clonotype showed up many times. The chain joins TRBV7-9 to TRBJ2-7; a weak D match, TRBD2 (6 bases). Trimming shortened V by 5 bases and J by 3 bases, and 14 bases separated the two germline ends. Germline V lookup: CDR1 SEHNR, CDR2 FQNEAQ (reference sequence). The CDR3 covers 14 residues. Written as DNA, the CDR3 is TGTGCCAGCAGCGAAGACGGAGGGGACTACGAGCAGTACTTC. Amino acid sequence: CASSEDGGDYEQYF.

This clonotype was seen ten or more times. V gene TRBV4-2 combines with J gene TRBJ2-1, with 8 bases matching TRBD2. The CDR3 runs 15 residues. The trim removed 1 base at V and 5 bases at J, leaving 4 bases unmatched. The germline gives CDR1 LGHNA, CDR2 YNFKEQ. CDR3 nucleotides: TGTGCCAGCAGCCAAGTAGCGGGACAAAACAATGAGCAGTTCTTC. Residues: CASSQVAGQNNEQFF.